Listed below are T cell receptor beta chains from one sample, sequenced in a study of T cells in Graves' hyperthyroidism and ophthalmopathy. TCRdb reanalysed the multiplex PCR reads using MiXCR and keeps one entry per CDR3 protein. The sample records 500,000 to 800,000 distinct CDR3 sequences, about 15% being singletons. The sample was blood. These receptors were taken from a woman in her fifties or sixties with Graves' ophthalmopathy. Both conserved end residues are part of each CDR3. D genes are given only for firm matches. Clone size, where shown, is once, few, many, or a class for clones that have expanded.

D gene	CDR3 length	J gene	clone size	V gene	CDR3 protein	CDR3 DNA
NA	14	TRBJ1-5	NA	TRBV6-2/TRBV6-3	CASREGGSNQPQHF	TGTGCCAGCAGGGAGGGGGGAAGCAATCAGCCCCAGCATTTT
NA	13	TRBJ2-7	many	TRBV11-3	CASSLGNSYEQYF	TGTGCCAGCAGCTTGGGCAACTCCTACGAGCAGTACTTC
TRBD1	17	TRBJ1-6	many	TRBV28	CASSVTTGTGGNSPLHF	TGTGCCAGCAGTGTAACAACCGGGACAGGGGGAAATTCACCCCTCCACTTT
NA	15	TRBJ2-7	many	TRBV6-2/TRBV6-3	CASTYGTENSYEQYF	TGTGCCAGCACCTACGGGACGGAAAACTCCTACGAGCAGTACTTC
NA	15	TRBJ2-7	many	TRBV7-2	CASSLNSGSSYEQYF	TGTGCCAGCAGCTTAAATAGCGGCTCCTCCTACGAGCAGTACTTC
TRBD2	17	TRBJ2-3	many	TRBV11-3	CASSLDRLAGSTDTQYF	TGTGCCAGCAGCTTAGATCGGCTAGCGGGGAGCACAGATACGCAGTATTTT
NA	15	TRBJ2-7	few	TRBV4-3	CASSRTFSGTYEQYF	TGCGCCAGCAGTAGAACGTTCTCTGGTACATACGAGCAGTACTTC
TRBD2	15	TRBJ2-7	many	TRBV28	CASSPRLAGDYEQYF	TGTGCCAGCAGCCCTAGACTAGCGGGAGACTACGAGCAGTACTTC
NA	12	TRBJ1-5	NA	TRBV20-1	CSARDRVLPQHF	TGCAGTGCTAGAGATCGGGTCCTGCCCCAGCATTTT
TRBD1	21	TRBJ1-5	many	TRBV11-2	CASRLTALMDRGCYSNQPQHF	TGTGCCAGCAGATTAACGGCGTTGATGGACAGGGGATGTTATAGCAATCAGCCCCAGCATTTT
NA	15	TRBJ1-1	many	TRBV15	CATSRITALNTEAFF	TGTGCCACCAGCAGGATAACAGCACTGAACACTGAAGCTTTCTTT
TRBD2	14	TRBJ2-7	many	TRBV12-3/TRBV12-4	CASSPDGLVYEQYF	TGTGCCAGCAGTCCGGACGGACTAGTCTACGAGCAGTACTTC
NA	13	TRBJ1-5	NA	TRBV6-5	CASSSSGASLRHF	TGTGCCAGCAGTTCCTCGGGCGCCAGCCTGAGGCATTTT
TRBD2	16	TRBJ2-2	NA	TRBV3-1	CASSRGLAENTGELFF	TGTGCCAGCAGCCGAGGACTAGCGGAGAACACCGGGGAGCTGTTTTTT
TRBD2	16	TRBJ2-7	many	TRBV20-1	CSARGFTSGDTYEQYF	TGCAGTGCTAGAGGTTTCACTAGCGGAGACACCTACGAGCAGTACTTC
TRBD1	14	TRBJ2-2	once	TRBV29-1	CSVLKQGAGGGLFF	TGCAGCGTTTTAAAACAGGGGGCTGGCGGGGGGCTGTTTTTT
TRBD1	13	TRBJ2-7	many	TRBV28	CASEPGQNYEQYF	TGTGCCAGCGAACCGGGACAGAACTACGAGCAGTACTTC
NA	14	TRBJ1-2	few	TRBV14	CASSQVGAAYGYTF	TGTGCCAGCAGCCAAGTCGGGGCAGCCTATGGCTACACCTTC
TRBD2	14	TRBJ2-7	many	TRBV20-1	CTAWSGNSPYEQYF	TGCACCGCCTGGAGCGGGAATTCCCCCTACGAGCAGTACTTC
TRBD1	13	TRBJ1-6	NA	TRBV25-1	CASSTLDRSPLHF	TGTGCCAGCAGTACTCTGGACAGGTCACCCCTCCACTTT
NA	16	TRBJ1-5	many	TRBV28	CASSSPGSFFNQPQHF	TGTGCCAGCAGTTCTCCGGGCAGTTTTTTTAATCAGCCCCAGCATTTT
TRBD2	15	TRBJ2-2	many	TRBV28	CASSGLAGVSGELFF	TGTGCCAGCAGCGGACTAGCGGGAGTGAGCGGGGAGCTGTTTTTT
TRBD1	13	TRBJ1-5	few	TRBV5-1	CASSYTGDQPQHF	TGCGCCAGCAGTTACACAGGGGACCAGCCCCAGCATTTT
NA	15	TRBJ2-7	once	TRBV27	CASSLSLPGPYEQYF	TGTGCCAGCAGTTTATCGCTTCCTGGTCCCTACGAGCAGTACTTC
NA	10	TRBJ2-1	many	TRBV29-1	CSVDYTEQFF	TGCAGCGTTGATTACACCGAGCAGTTCTTC
NA	13	TRBJ2-3	many	TRBV28	CASSSTQVDTQYF	TGTGCCAGCAGTAGCACACAGGTAGATACGCAGTATTTT
NA	20	TRBJ2-1	many	TRBV12-3/TRBV12-4	CASSPSAGSRMTNSYNEQFF	TGTGCCAGCAGTCCCTCGGCGGGTAGCCGGATGACCAACTCCTACAATGAGCAGTTCTTC
TRBD2	16	TRBJ2-2	NA	TRBV25-1	CASSEFETSGTGELFF	TGTGCCAGCAGTGAATTTGAGACTAGCGGAACCGGGGAGCTGTTTTTT
TRBD2	16	TRBJ2-3	NA	TRBV5-1	CASSLALAGVTDTRYF	TGCGCCAGCAGCTTGGCGCTAGCGGGAGTTACAGATACGCGGTATTTT
TRBD1	13	TRBJ1-2	NA	TRBV3-1	CASSPGTGSGYTF	TGTGCCAGCAGCCCCGGGACAGGCTCTGGCTACACCTTC
NA	14	TRBJ1-6	few	TRBV6-2/TRBV6-3	CASSYSKWNSPLHF	TGTGCCAGCAGTTACTCGAAATGGAATTCACCCCTCCACTTT
TRBD2	15	TRBJ2-1	many	TRBV6-2/TRBV6-3	CASSSVSGRRNEQFF	TGTGCCAGCAGTTCCGTTAGCGGGAGGCGAAATGAGCAGTTCTTC
TRBD2	13	TRBJ2-1	NA	TRBV7-3	CASSPGTSGKQFF	TGTGCCAGCAGCCCTGGGACTAGCGGGAAGCAGTTCTTC
TRBD2	13	TRBJ2-3	few	TRBV11-2	CASSLMGGDTQYF	TGTGCCAGCAGCTTAATGGGGGGGGATACGCAGTATTTT
TRBD1	14	TRBJ1-1	NA	TRBV19	CASSNYRGNTEAFF	TGTGCCAGTAGTAACTACAGGGGGAACACTGAAGCTTTCTTT
NA	15	TRBJ2-3	few	TRBV15	CATRPGAPSTDTQYF	TGTGCCACCCGTCCGGGAGCGCCAAGCACAGATACGCAGTATTTT
TRBD1	16	TRBJ2-6	NA	TRBV28	CASSPRTGLGANVLTF	TGTGCCAGCAGTCCAAGGACAGGTTTGGGGGCCAACGTCCTGACTTTC
TRBD1	14	TRBJ1-2	many	TRBV12-3/TRBV12-4	CASSPTGTAYGYTF	TGTGCCAGCAGCCCAACCGGGACAGCGTATGGCTACACCTTC
TRBD1	16	TRBJ1-1	few	TRBV18	CASSPTGQGPTTEAFF	TGTGCCAGCTCACCTACGGGACAGGGGCCTACCACTGAAGCTTTCTTT
NA	14	TRBJ2-5	many	TRBV12-3/TRBV12-4	CASSSWAAQETQYF	TGTGCCAGCAGTTCTTGGGCGGCGCAAGAGACCCAGTACTTC
TRBD2	16	TRBJ2-2	NA	TRBV10-3	CAISESGLAGSGELFF	TGTGCCATCAGTGAGTCGGGACTAGCGGGATCCGGGGAGCTGTTTTTT
NA	15	TRBJ2-1	NA	TRBV12-3/TRBV12-4	CASSLRAGAYNEQFF	TGTGCCAGCAGTTTGCGGGCCGGGGCCTACAATGAGCAGTTCTTC
NA	16	TRBJ1-1	NA	TRBV7-9	CASSPLSRALGTEAFF	TGTGCCAGCAGCCCCTTAAGTCGGGCCCTTGGAACTGAAGCTTTCTTT
TRBD2	16	TRBJ2-2	many	TRBV5-8	CASSLVAGVPSGELFF	TGTGCCAGCAGCTTGGTGGCGGGAGTTCCGAGCGGGGAGCTGTTTTTT
TRBD1	16	TRBJ1-2	many	TRBV14	CASSQVSSRGLGGYTF	TGTGCCAGCAGCCAAGTTTCGAGTAGGGGGCTCGGTGGCTACACCTTC
NA	17	TRBJ1-5	many	TRBV6-2/TRBV6-3	CASSYQRSSPSNQPQHF	TGTGCCAGCAGTTACCAACGGTCTTCCCCTAGCAATCAGCCCCAGCATTTT
NA	13	TRBJ2-5	many	TRBV20-1	CSATTGTIETQYF	TGCAGTGCTACCACCGGGACAATAGAGACCCAGTACTTC
TRBD2	16	TRBJ2-7	many	TRBV6-1	CASSANLAGGGYEQYF	TGTGCCAGCAGTGCGAACCTAGCGGGGGGAGGGTACGAGCAGTACTTC
TRBD1	18	TRBJ2-1	NA	TRBV9	CASSVHNRGPEKYNEQFF	TGTGCCAGCAGCGTTCACAACAGGGGGCCAGAGAAATACAATGAGCAGTTCTTC
NA	13	TRBJ2-1	many	TRBV5-6	CASSRGTANEQFF	TGTGCCAGCAGCCGAGGGACCGCCAATGAGCAGTTCTTC
TRBD1	15	TRBJ2-7	few	TRBV7-9	CASSLDRGFSGEQYF	TGTGCCAGCAGCTTGGACAGGGGCTTCTCGGGCGAGCAGTACTTC
NA	16	TRBJ2-7	NA	TRBV9	CASSVDSAGFMYEQYF	TGTGCCAGCAGCGTAGATTCGGCAGGGTTCATGTACGAGCAGTACTTC
NA	12	TRBJ2-3	many	TRBV4-1	CASSQNSDTQYF	TGCGCCAGCAGCCAGAATTCGGATACGCAGTATTTT
NA	12	TRBJ1-6	many	TRBV11-1	CASSSRASPLHF	TGTGCCAGCAGCTCCAGGGCTTCACCCCTCCACTTT
NA	13	TRBJ2-2	many	TRBV11-2	CASSSVNTGELFF	TGTGCCAGCAGCTCAGTGAACACCGGGGAGCTGTTTTTT
TRBD2	14	TRBJ2-2	many	TRBV20-1	CSAGLAGPTGELFF	TGCAGTGCTGGACTAGCGGGCCCAACCGGGGAGCTGTTTTTT
NA	19	TRBJ2-1	many	TRBV7-9	CASSLDASRLLSSYNEQFF	TGTGCCAGCAGCTTAGATGCCTCCCGGCTCCTGAGCTCCTACAATGAGCAGTTCTTC
NA	14	TRBJ1-5	many	TRBV7-2	CASSDLGDNQPQHF	TGTGCCAGCAGCGACCTAGGGGACAATCAGCCCCAGCATTTT
NA	14	TRBJ1-1	many	TRBV19	CASSTGQWDTEAFF	TGTGCCAGTAGTACCGGACAGTGGGACACTGAAGCTTTCTTT